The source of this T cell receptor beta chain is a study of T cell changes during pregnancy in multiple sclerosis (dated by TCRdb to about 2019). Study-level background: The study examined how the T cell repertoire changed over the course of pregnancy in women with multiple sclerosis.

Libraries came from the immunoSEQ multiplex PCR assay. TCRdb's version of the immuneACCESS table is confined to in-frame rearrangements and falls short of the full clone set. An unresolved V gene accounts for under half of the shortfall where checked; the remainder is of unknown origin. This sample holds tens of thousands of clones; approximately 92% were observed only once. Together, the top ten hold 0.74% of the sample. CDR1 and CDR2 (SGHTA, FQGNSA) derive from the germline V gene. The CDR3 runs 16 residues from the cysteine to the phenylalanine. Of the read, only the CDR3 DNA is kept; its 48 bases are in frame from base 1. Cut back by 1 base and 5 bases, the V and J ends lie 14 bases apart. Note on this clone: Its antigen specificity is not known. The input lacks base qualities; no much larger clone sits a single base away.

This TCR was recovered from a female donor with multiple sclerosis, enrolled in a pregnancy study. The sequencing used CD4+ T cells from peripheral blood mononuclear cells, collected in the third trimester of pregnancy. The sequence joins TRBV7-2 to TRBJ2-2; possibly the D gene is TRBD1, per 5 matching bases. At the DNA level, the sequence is TGTGCCAGCAGCTTAGGCCAGGGAACTGGGACCGGGGAGCTGTTTTTT. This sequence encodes CASSLGQGTGTGELFF.